Below are 21 T cell receptor beta chains sequenced from a single sample in a study of OX40 agonist ivuxolimab in advanced cancers. Measured with immunoSEQ multiplex PCR; TCRdb has only the in-frame clones, and not every one. The sample has roughly 10,000 clones, 77% seen once; the top ten hold roughly 15%. The material was CD4+ or CD8+ T cells sorted from blood, obtained in a trial of the OX40 agonist ivuxolimab. The receptor set was obtained from an adult with an advanced solid tumor such as melanoma, head and neck, liver or kidney cancer.

The chain uses TRBV5-4 and TRBJ2-7, with 7 bases matching TRBD2. The germline CDR1 and CDR2 sequences are SGHNT and YYREEE (reference sequence). Trimming removed 4 bases from V and 2 bases from J; junction bases left unmatched: 6. There are 14 residues in the CDR3. The CDR3 nucleotides read TGTGCCAGCAGCACGGGAGGCAGCGCCTACGAGCAGTACTTC. It encodes CASSTGGSAYEQYF.

The chain links TRBV7-9 to TRBJ1-1; TRBD1 matches at 7 bases. V trimming: 5 bases; J trimming: 6 bases; junction bases outside the gene matches: 0. The CDR3 runs to 11 residues. From germline, CDR1 is SEHNR and CDR2 FQNEAQ (reference sequence). In DNA form, the CDR3 reads TGTGCCAGCAGCACAGGGGCTGAAGCTTTCTTT. This translates into CASSTGAEAFF.

This CDR3 is CASRPIIRGQVDSYGYTF. The CDR3, as DNA: TGTGCCAGCAGACCCATAATTCGGGGGCAGGTCGACTCCTATGGCTACACCTTC. The V gene is TRBV27, the J gene TRBJ1-2; D might be TRBD1 (6 bases). The CDR3 length is 18 residues. The V gene's germline CDR1 is MNHEY and CDR2 SMNVEV (reference sequence). Trimming removed 6 bases at V and 4 bases at J, with 27 bases between.

This chain connects TRBV7-6 to TRBJ1-1; unclear D gene. Between the trimmed V and J ends, which lost 1 base and 1 base, there was a span of 4 bases. In germline, CDR1 is SGHVS, CDR2 FNYEAQ. The CDR3 has 13 amino acids. CDR3 loop: CASSLGANTEAFF. In DNA, the CDR3 is TGTGCCAGCAGCTTAGGAGCGAACACTGAAGCTTTCTTT.

V gene TRBV9 combines with J gene TRBJ1-2; D perhaps matches TRBD1 (5 bases). V was trimmed by 4 bases and J by 0 bases, leaving 16 bases between them. From germline, CDR1 is SGDLS and CDR2 YYNGEE. This CDR3 is 16 amino acids long. The CDR3 DNA reads TGTGCCAGCAGCAGGGGCGACCGACCTCCTAACTATGGCTACACCTTC. Residues: CASSRGDRPPNYGYTF.

The count of this clone is one. The chain combines TRBV9 with TRBJ2-3; TRBD2 is a possible D gene (5 bases). The germline gives CDR1 SGDLS, CDR2 YYNGEE. V shed 0 bases and J shed 4 bases, with 12 bases lying between them. The CDR3 runs to 15 residues. CDR3 protein: CASSVGRFGADTQYF. The CDR3 nucleotides are TGTGCCAGCAGCGTAGGACGCTTCGGGGCAGATACGCAGTATTTT.

The chain employs TRBV6-6 and TRBJ2-7, with a possible D match to TRBD1 (6 bases). V lost 0 bases and J lost 0, with 9 bases in between. The germline gives CDR1 MNHNY, CDR2 SVGAGI (reference sequence). The CDR3 consists of 15 residues. The chain's CDR3 is CASSYSLDSSYEQYF. The CDR3 nucleotides read TGTGCCAGCAGTTACTCCTTGGACAGCTCCTACGAGCAGTACTTC.

DNA of the CDR3: TGCGCCAGCAGCTTCACGCTGGCCACTGAAGCTTTCTTT. It specifies CASSFTLATEAFF. The chain carries TRBV5-1 and TRBJ1-1; D is undetermined. V lost 2 bases and J 4 bases, leaving 9 bases between the germline ends. The length of the CDR3 is 13 residues. Germline CDR1 and CDR2: SGHRS and YFSETQ.

A remark on this clone: In the same sample, other DNA sequences code for this CDR3. The V and J genes are TRBV27 and TRBJ2-7; 12 bases align to TRBD1. Germline V gives CDR1 MNHEY, CDR2 SMNVEV (reference sequence). J gave up 5 bases and V 5 bases, and 4 bases lay outside the gene matches. This CDR3 has 14 residues. Here the CDR3 reads CASSPGTGGHEQYF. In DNA form, the CDR3 reads TGTGCCAGCAGTCCAGGGACAGGGGGCCACGAGCAGTACTTC.

The chain is built from TRBV27 and TRBJ2-1, with no clear D. The germline V and J ends were trimmed by 0 bases and 0 bases, with 15 bases remaining between them. Germline values: CDR1 MNHEY, CDR2 SMNVEV (reference sequence). The CDR3 spans 18 residues. This chain's CDR3 is CASSLSGRALSSYNEQFF. The CDR3 region has the DNA TGTGCCAGCAGTTTATCGGGCCGTGCTTTAAGCTCCTACAATGAGCAGTTCTTC.

The chain links TRBV4-1 to TRBJ2-7; 9 nucleotides line up with TRBD2. In germline, CDR1 is MGHRA, CDR2 YSYEKL. The CDR3 spans 16 residues. The junction had 3 bases not matched to a gene; V was cut back by 0 bases and J by 0 bases. Here the CDR3 reads CASSQETSGNSYEQYF. The CDR3 nucleotides read TGCGCCAGCAGCCAAGAGACTAGCGGAAACTCCTACGAGCAGTACTTC.

CDR3 amino acids: CSALFNGYTF. The CDR3 coding sequence is TGCAGCGCACTCTTTAATGGCTACACCTTC. The chain recombines TRBV29-1 with TRBJ1-2; the D is unclear. Per germline, CDR1 SQVTM and CDR2 ANQGSEA. Between the trimmed V and J ends, which lost 7 bases and 6 bases, there was a span of 9 bases. The CDR3 totals 10 residues.

The chain is built from TRBV5-4 and TRBJ2-2; D possibly corresponds to TRBD1 (6 bases). CDR3 length: 13 amino acids. CDR1 is SGHNT, CDR2 YYREEE, per germline (reference sequence). V was trimmed by 4 bases and J by 7 bases, leaving 11 bases between them. CDR3 coding DNA: TGTGCCAGCAGCCCAACAGGGCTCGGGGAGCTGTTTTTT. Its protein is CASSPTGLGELFF.

The chain uses TRBV4-1 and TRBJ2-3, with a weak D call TRBD1 (5 bases). The CDR3 is 16 residues long. Trimming removed 1 base at V and 5 bases at J, with 16 bases between. Germline lookup yields CDR1 MGHRA and CDR2 YSYEKL. The CDR3 nucleotides read TGCGCCAGCAGCCAAGGCTCCCGTGGGGCAGTAGATACGCAGTATTTT. Translating it yields CASSQGSRGAVDTQYF.

This clone counts as medium-sized (0.01 to 0.1%). This chain joins TRBV7-3 and TRBJ1-1; a possible D gene is TRBD1 (5 bases). V gave up 2 bases and J gave up 4 bases, with 11 bases separating them. Germline-derived CDR1 and CDR2 are SGHTA and FQGTGA. The CDR3 consists of 14 residues. CDR3 residues: CASSLGGSATEAFF. CDR3 DNA: TGTGCCAGCAGCTTAGGGGGGTCGGCCACTGAAGCTTTCTTT.

This clone is a singleton in its sample. V and J are TRBV7-9 and TRBJ1-1, with a tentative D call TRBD1 (5 bases). V lost 3 bases to trimming and J lost 4 bases, with 6 bases between them. The germline V gene has CDR1 SEHNR and CDR2 FQNEAQ (reference sequence). The CDR3 has 12 residues. CDR3 in amino acids: CASSLGTTEAFF. DNA of the CDR3: TGTGCCAGCAGCTTGGGGACCACTGAAGCTTTCTTT.

The chain employs TRBV6-5 and TRBJ2-7, with 8 bases that match TRBD1. The germline gives CDR1 MNHEY, CDR2 SVGAGI. After removal of 5 bases from V and 4 bases from J, the junction contained 10 bases not matched to a gene. This CDR3 has 15 residues. In DNA, the CDR3 is TGTGCCAGCAGTAACAGGGGGTTCCCGAGGTACGAGCAGTACTTC. Translating it yields CASSNRGFPRYEQYF.

The rearrangement links TRBV7-8 to TRBJ1-5; 7 positions agree with TRBD1. Per germline, CDR1 SGHVS and CDR2 FQNEAQ. This CDR3 is built from 14 residues. V shed 4 bases and J 4 bases; nucleotides not matched to a gene: 4. The CDR3 sequence: CASSSSGGNQPQHF. The CDR3, as DNA: TGTGCCAGCAGCTCCTCAGGGGGAAATCAGCCCCAGCATTTT. Drawing the rest from reference TRBV7-8 and TRBJ1-5, the complete variable domain is GAGVSQSPRYKVAKRGQDVALRCDPISGHVSLFWYQQALGQGPEFLTYFQNEAQLDKSGLPSDRFFAERPEGSVSTLKIQRTQQEDSAVYLCASSSSGGNQPQHFGDGTRLSIL.

The chain is built from TRBV4-1 and TRBJ2-2; 7 bases align to TRBD2. The trim removed 0 bases at V and 6 bases at J, leaving 7 bases unmatched. Germline V lookup: CDR1 MGHRA, CDR2 YSYEKL. This CDR3 is 16 amino acids long. CDR3 coding DNA: TGCGCCAGCAGCCAAGATTGGGGAGGGGTGGCCGGGGAGCTGTTTTTT. Translated, it gives CASSQDWGGVAGELFF.

This chain connects TRBV5-6 to TRBJ1-1; 11 positions agree with TRBD1. Germline V gives CDR1 SGHDT, CDR2 YYEEEE. The CDR3 loop spans 14 amino acids. V lost 4 bases and J lost 5; bases outside the gene matches: 4. CDR3 DNA sequence: TGTGCCAGCAGCCTGGGACAGGGGGGGACTGAAGCTTTCTTT. Translated, it gives CASSLGQGGTEAFF.

This clone occurred once. This chain links TRBV4-2 with TRBJ2-3; 14 bases match TRBD2. The V gene end was trimmed by 3 bases and the J gene end by 2 bases; junction bases not matched to a gene: 7. The CDR3 length is 18 residues. CDR1 and CDR2 (germline): LGHNA, YNFKEQ. The DNA of the CDR3 is TGTGCCAGCAGCCAGGAAGGGACTAGCGGGGGTCACACAGATACGCAGTATTTT. Its translation is CASSQEGTSGGHTDTQYF.